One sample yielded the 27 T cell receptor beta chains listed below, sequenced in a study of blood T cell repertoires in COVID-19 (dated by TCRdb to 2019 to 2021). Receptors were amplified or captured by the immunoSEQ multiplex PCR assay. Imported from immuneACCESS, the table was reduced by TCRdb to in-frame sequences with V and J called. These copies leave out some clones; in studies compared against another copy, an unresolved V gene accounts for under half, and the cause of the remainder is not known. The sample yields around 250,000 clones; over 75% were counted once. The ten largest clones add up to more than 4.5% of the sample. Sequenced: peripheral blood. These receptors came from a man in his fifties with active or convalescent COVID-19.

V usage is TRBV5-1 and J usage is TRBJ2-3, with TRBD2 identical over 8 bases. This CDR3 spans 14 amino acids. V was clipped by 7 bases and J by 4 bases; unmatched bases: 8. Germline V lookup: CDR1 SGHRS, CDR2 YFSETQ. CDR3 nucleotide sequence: TGCGCCAGCCGTGGGACTAGAGCCGCAGATACGCAGTATTTT. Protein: CASRGTRAADTQYF.

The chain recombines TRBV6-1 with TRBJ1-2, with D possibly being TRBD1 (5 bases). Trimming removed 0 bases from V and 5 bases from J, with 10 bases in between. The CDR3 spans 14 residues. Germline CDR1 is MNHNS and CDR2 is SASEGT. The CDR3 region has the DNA TGTGCCAGCAGTGAAGCGGAGGGGCGATATGGCTACACCTTC. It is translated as CASSEAEGRYGYTF.

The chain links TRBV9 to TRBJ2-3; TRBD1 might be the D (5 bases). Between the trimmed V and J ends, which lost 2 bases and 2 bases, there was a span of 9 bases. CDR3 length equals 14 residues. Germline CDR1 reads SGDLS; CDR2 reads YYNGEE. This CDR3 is CASSVGPDTDTQYF. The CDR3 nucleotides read TGTGCCAGCAGCGTGGGGCCAGACACAGATACGCAGTATTTT.

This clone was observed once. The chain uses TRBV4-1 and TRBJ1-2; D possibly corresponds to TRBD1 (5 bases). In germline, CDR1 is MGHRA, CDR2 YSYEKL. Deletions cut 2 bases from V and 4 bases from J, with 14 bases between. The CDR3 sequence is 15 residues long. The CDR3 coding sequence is TGCGCCAGCAGCCAACCCAGACAGAGGAGCTATGGCTACACCTTC. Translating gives CASSQPRQRSYGYTF.

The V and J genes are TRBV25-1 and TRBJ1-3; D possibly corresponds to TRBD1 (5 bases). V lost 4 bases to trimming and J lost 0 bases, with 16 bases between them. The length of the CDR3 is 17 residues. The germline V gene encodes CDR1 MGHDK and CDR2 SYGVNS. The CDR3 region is CASSGFLGDYSGNTIYF. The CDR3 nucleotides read TGTGCCAGCAGTGGGTTTTTGGGGGACTACTCTGGAAACACCATATATTTT.

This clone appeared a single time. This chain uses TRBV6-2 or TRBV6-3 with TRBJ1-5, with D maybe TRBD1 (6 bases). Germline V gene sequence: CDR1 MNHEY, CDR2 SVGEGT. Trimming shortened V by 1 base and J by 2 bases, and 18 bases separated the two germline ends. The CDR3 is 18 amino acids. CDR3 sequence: CASSYFNRGGRGNQPQHF. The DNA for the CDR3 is TGTGCCAGCAGTTACTTCAATCGTGGGGGCAGGGGCAATCAGCCCCAGCATTTT.

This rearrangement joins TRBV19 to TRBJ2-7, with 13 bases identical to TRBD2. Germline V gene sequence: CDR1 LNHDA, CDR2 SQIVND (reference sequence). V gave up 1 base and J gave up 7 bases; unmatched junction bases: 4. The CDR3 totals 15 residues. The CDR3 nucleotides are TGTGCCAGTAGTATAGGGGGACTAGCGGGACCTGAGCAGTACTTC. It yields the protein CASSIGGLAGPEQYF. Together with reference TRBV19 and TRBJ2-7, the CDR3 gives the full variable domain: DGGITQSPKYLFRKEGQNVTLSCEQNLNHDAMYWYRQDPGQGLRLIYYSQIVNDFQKGDIAEGYSVSREKKESFPLTVTSAQKNPTAFYLCASSIGGLAGPEQYFGPGTRLTVT.

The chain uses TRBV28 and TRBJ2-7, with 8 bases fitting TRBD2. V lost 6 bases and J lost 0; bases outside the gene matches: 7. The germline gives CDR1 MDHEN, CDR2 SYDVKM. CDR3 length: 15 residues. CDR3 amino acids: CASSRPGGGSYEQYF. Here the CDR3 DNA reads TGTGCCAGCAGCCGCCCGGGGGGGGGCTCCTACGAGCAGTACTTC.

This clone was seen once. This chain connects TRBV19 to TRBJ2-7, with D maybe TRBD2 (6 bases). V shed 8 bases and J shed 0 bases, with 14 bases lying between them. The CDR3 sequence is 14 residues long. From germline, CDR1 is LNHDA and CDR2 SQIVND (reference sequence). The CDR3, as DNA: TGTGCCAGTGGGAGGACCGCCACCTCCTACGAGCAGTACTTC. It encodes CASGRTATSYEQYF. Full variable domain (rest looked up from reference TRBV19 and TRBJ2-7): DGGITQSPKYLFRKEGQNVTLSCEQNLNHDAMYWYRQDPGQGLRLIYYSQIVNDFQKGDIAEGYSVSREKKESFPLTVTSAQKNPTAFYLCASGRTATSYEQYFGPGTRLTVT.

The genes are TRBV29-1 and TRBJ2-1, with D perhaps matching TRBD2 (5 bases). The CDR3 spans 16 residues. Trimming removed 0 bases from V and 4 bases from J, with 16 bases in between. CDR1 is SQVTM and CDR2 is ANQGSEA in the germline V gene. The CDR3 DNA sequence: TGCAGCGTTGAAGATTTCGTGGGAGCGCGGTACAATGAGCAGTTCTTC. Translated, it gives CSVEDFVGARYNEQFF.

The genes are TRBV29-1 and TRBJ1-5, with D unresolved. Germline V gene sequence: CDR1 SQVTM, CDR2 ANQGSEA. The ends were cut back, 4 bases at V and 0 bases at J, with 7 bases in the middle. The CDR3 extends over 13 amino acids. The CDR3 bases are TGCAGCGTTGGAGTAGATAGCAATCAGCCCCAGCATTTT. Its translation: CSVGVDSNQPQHF.

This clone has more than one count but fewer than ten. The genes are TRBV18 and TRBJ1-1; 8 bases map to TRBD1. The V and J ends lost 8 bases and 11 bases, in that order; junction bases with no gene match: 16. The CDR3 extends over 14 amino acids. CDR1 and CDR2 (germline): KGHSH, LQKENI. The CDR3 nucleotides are TGTGCCAGCCAAGTCCTGACAGGGGAGGGGGATGCTTTCTTT. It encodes CASQVLTGEGDAFF.

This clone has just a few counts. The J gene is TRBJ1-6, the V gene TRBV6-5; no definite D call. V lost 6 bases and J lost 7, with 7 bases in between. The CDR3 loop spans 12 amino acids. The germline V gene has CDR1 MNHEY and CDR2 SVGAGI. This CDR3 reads CASSHRNSPLHF. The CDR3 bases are TGTGCCAGCAGCCACAGAAATTCACCCCTCCACTTT.

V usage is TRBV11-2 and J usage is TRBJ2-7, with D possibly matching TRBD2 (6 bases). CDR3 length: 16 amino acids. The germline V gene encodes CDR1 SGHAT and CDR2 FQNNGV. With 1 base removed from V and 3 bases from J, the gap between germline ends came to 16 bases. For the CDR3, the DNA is TGTGCCAGCAGCTTAGGCCGGTTCCTCGGGAGCTACGAGCAGTACTTC. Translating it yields CASSLGRFLGSYEQYF.

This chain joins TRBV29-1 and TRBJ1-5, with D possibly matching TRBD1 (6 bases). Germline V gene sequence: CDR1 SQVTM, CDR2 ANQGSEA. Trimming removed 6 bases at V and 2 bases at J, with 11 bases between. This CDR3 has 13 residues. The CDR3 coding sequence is TGCAGCGTGGGACATGGGGGCAATCAGCCCCAGCATTTT. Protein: CSVGHGGNQPQHF.

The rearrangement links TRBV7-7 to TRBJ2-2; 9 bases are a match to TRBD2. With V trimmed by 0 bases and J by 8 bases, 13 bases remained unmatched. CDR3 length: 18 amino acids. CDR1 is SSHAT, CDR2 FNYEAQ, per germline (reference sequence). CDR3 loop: CASSLARVAGDPLGELFF. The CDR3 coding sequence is TGTGCCAGCAGCTTAGCGCGAGTAGCGGGAGACCCTTTGGGGGAGCTGTTTTTT.

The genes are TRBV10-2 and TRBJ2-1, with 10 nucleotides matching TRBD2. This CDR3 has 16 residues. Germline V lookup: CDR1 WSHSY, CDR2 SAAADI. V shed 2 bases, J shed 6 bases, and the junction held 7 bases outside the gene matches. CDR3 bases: TGCGCCAGCAGTGAGCAAAAAAGACTAGCGGGCAATGAGCAGTTCTTC. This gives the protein CASSEQKRLAGNEQFF.

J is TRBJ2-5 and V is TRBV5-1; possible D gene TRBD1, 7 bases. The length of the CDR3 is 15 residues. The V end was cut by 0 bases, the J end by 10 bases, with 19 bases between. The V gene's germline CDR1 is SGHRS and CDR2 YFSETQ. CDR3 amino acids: CASSLGGGGDPYQYF. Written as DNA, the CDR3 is TGCGCCAGCAGCTTGGGAGGAGGGGGCGACCCTTACCAGTACTTC.

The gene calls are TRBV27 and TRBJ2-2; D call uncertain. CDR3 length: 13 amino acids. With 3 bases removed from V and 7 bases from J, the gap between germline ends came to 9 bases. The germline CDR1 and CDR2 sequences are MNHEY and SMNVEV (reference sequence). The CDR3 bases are TGTGCCAGCAGTTTTAGAGTCCTCGGGGAGCTGTTTTTT. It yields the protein CASSFRVLGELFF.

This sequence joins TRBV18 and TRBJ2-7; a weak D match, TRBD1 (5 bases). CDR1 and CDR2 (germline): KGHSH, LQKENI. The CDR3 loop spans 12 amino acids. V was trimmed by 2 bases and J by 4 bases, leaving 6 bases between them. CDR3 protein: CASSPTGYEQYF. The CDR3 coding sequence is TGTGCCAGCTCACCAACAGGTTACGAGCAGTACTTC.

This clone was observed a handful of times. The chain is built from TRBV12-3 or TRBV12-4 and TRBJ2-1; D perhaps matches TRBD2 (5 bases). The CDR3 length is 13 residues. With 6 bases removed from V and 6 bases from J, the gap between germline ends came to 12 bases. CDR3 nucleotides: TGTGCCAGCAGCCAACTAGGGCTCAATGAGCAGTTCTTC. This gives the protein CASSQLGLNEQFF.

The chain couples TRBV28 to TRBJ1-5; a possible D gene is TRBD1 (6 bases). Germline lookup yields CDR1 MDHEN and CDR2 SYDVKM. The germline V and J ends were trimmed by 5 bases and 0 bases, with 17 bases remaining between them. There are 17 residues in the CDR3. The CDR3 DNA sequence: TGTGCCAGCAGTACCTACAGGGACCGGCTTAGCAATCAGCCCCAGCATTTT. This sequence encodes CASSTYRDRLSNQPQHF.

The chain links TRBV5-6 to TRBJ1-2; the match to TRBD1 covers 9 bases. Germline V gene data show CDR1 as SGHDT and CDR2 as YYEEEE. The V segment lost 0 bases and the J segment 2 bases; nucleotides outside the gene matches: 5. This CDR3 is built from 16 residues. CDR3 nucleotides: TGTGCCAGCAGCTTGGATGGGACAGGGTTGAACTATGGCTACACCTTC. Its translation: CASSLDGTGLNYGYTF.

This CDR3 is CASSIPGQGGAFF. CDR3 in DNA: TGTGCCAGCAGCATCCCGGGACAGGGTGGAGCTTTCTTT. This chain uses TRBV7-9 with TRBJ1-1, with 9 bases that match TRBD1. The CDR3 totals 13 residues. Trimming at V came to 5 bases and at J to 10 bases, leaving 8 bases not matched to a gene. The V gene's germline CDR1 is SEHNR and CDR2 FQNEAQ (reference sequence).

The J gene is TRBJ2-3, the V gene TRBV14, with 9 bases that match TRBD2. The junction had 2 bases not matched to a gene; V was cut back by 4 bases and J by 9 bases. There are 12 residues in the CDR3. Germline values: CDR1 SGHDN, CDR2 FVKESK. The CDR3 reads CASSPSGTTQYF. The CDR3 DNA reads TGTGCCAGCAGCCCTAGCGGGACCACGCAGTATTTT.

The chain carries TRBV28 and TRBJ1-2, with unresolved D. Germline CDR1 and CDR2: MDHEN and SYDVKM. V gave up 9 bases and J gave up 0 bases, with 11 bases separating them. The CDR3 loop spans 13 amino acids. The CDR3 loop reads CASTARANYGYTF. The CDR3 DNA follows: TGTGCCAGTACAGCCAGAGCTAACTATGGCTACACCTTC.

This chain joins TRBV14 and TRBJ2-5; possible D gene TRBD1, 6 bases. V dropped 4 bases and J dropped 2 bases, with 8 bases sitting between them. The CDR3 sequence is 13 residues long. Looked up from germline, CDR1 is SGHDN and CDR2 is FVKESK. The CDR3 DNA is TGTGCCAGCAGCCGCGGACAGCAAGAGACCCAGTACTTC. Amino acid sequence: CASSRGQQETQYF.